This TCR beta chain was recovered during a study of molecular identifiers for immune sequencing clone quantification. Study-level results: Among effectors, clones above 20 RNA copies held over 98% of molecules; among naive cells, under 1%.

TCRdb ran MiXCR on the PCR reads and lists one entry per CDR3 protein. The sample lists more than 300,000 distinct CDR3 sequences, around 21% occurring once. V lost 3 bases and J lost 1; bases outside the gene matches: 10. The CDR3 has 17 amino acids. The germline CDR1 and CDR2 sequences are SEHNR and FQNEAQ (reference sequence). This clonotype has at least ten counts. Its antigen is still unknown. The receptor was isolated from a human donor in good health. Some libraries in this study had Jurkat cell RNA spiked in. The chain is built from TRBV7-9 and TRBJ2-3, with 7 bases aligning to TRBD1. The specimen sequenced was naive CD8+ T cells from blood, with Jurkat cell RNA spiked in. Subset described: FACS-sorted CD8+CD4-CCR7+CD45RA+ naive T cells. Written as DNA, the CDR3 is TGTGCCAGCAGCTTTTCAAACGACAGGGTCGGCACAGATACGCAGTATTTT. Protein: CASSFSNDRVGTDTQYF. Using reference TRBV7-9 and TRBJ2-3 for the parts outside the CDR3, the full variable domain is DTGVSQNPRHKITKRGQNVTFRCDPISEHNRLYWYRQTLGQGPEFLTYFQNEAQLEKSRLLSDRFSAERPKGSFSTLEIQRTEQGDSAMYLCASSFSNDRVGTDTQYFGPGTRLTVL.